The clone carrying this T cell receptor (beta chain) was picked up a small number of times. Its antigen is currently unknown. An equimolar mix of two oligonucleotides served as the beta constant-region primer for TRBC1 and TRBC2. The ligated cDNA underwent four PCR rounds using SP2 and nested alpha and beta constant-region primers. MiXCR, run by TCRdb on the UMI-ligation and nested PCR reads, gives a single entry per CDR3 protein. Of fewer than 150,000 distinct CDR3 sequences detected, roughly a fifth appear once; the ten largest clones hold approximately 0.63%. This CDR3 spans 14 amino acids. Germline V gene lookup returns CDR1 MDHEN and CDR2 SYDVKM. V dropped 6 bases and J dropped 0; count of bases not matched to a gene: 5. This record comes from a study of naive and memory T cell subsets. Whole-study results and caveats: Naive repertoires, especially CD8, held a few larger clonotypes, possibly memory cells re-expressing CD45RA.

The clonotype comes from a human donor in good health. V is TRBV28 and J is TRBJ2-7; 7 bases line up with TRBD2. The sample taken for sequencing was naive CD8+ T cells from blood. The CDR3 loop is CASRVLANSYEQYF. The CDR3 coding sequence is TGTGCCAGCAGGGTACTAGCGAACTCCTACGAGCAGTACTTC.